These 11 T cell receptor beta chains came from one sample sequenced in a study of identical twins. TCRdb analysed the 5' RACE reads with MiXCR anew, one entry per CDR3 protein. The sample shows roughly 150,000 distinct CDR3 sequences, 3% to 4% of them seen only once. The sample taken for sequencing was memory T cells sorted from blood. These receptors were obtained from a young man in good health.

This clonotype has ten or more counts. The chain couples TRBV20-1 to TRBJ2-1, with a tentative D call TRBD2 (6 bases). Per the germline V gene, CDR1 is DFQATT and CDR2 is SNEGSKA (reference sequence). V lost 0 bases to trimming and J lost 9 bases, with 18 bases between them. CDR3 length: 15 residues. The DNA of the CDR3 is TGCAGTGCTAGAGATATCATTTGGAGGGCCGGTGAGCAGTTCTTC. It is translated as CSARDIIWRAGEQFF.

This clonotype was detected ten times or more. V gene TRBV21-1 combines with J gene TRBJ2-7; the table's D call, TRBD1, has no DNA check behind it. TRBV21-1 is labeled a pseudogene. The CDR3 contains 10 residues. This chain's CDR3 is CASRSGTVVF. The DNA of the CDR3 is TGTGCCAGCCGGAGTGGGACAGTCGTCTTC.

Ten or more counts support this clonotype. J is TRBJ1-1 and V is TRBV20-1; D gene uncertain. CDR1 and CDR2 (germline): DFQATT, SNEGSKA (reference sequence). The CDR3 has 13 amino acids. The V end was cut by 6 bases, the J end by 0 bases, with 11 bases between. The CDR3 DNA sequence: TGCAGTGCCCCCTCGGGGATGAACACTGAAGCTTTCTTT. It is translated as CSAPSGMNTEAFF.

This clonotype was seen at least ten times. The chain couples TRBV29-1 to TRBJ1-1; D is perhaps TRBD1 (6 bases). V lost 5 bases and J 0 bases, leaving 16 bases between the germline ends. The CDR3 spans 15 residues. In germline, CDR1 is SQVTM, CDR2 ANQGSEA. The CDR3 coding sequence is TGCAGCGTTTTCCGGGACAACACTTTGAACACTGAAGCTTTCTTT. It codes for CSVFRDNTLNTEAFF.

This clonotype appeared a few times. V usage is TRBV11-3 and J usage is TRBJ1-2; TRBD1 is a possible D gene (5 bases). V lost 5 bases, J lost 6 bases, and 19 bases lay in between. Germline-derived CDR1 and CDR2 are SGHNT and YENEEA. This CDR3 has 15 amino acids. The chain's CDR3 is CASSPHGTDADGYTF. CDR3 nucleotide sequence: TGTGCCAGCAGCCCCCACGGGACGGACGCAGATGGCTACACCTTC.

This clonotype occurred many times. The chain combines TRBV5-1 with TRBJ2-2; 8 bases are a match to TRBD2. J was trimmed by 6 bases and V by 1 base; bases with no gene match: 8. CDR1 and CDR2 (germline): SGHRS, YFSETQ. CDR3 size: 16 residues. The DNA for the CDR3 is TGCGCCAGCAGCTTGACTACCGGGACTAGTCCCGGGGAGCTGTTTTTT. Its protein product is CASSLTTGTSPGELFF.

This clonotype appeared many times. The chain uses TRBV5-1 and TRBJ2-1, with 8 bases identical to TRBD2. This CDR3 comprises 15 residues. The trim removed 1 base at V and 5 bases at J, leaving 5 bases unmatched. Germline V gives CDR1 SGHRS, CDR2 YFSETQ. CDR3 sequence reads: CASSLIAGGNNEQFF. In DNA, the CDR3 is TGCGCCAGCAGCTTGATCGCGGGAGGCAACAATGAGCAGTTCTTC.

This clonotype showed up many times. The V and J genes are TRBV5-1 and TRBJ2-5; no clear D. The V end was cut by 0 bases, the J end by 5 bases, with 8 bases between. Germline assignment: CDR1 SGHRS and CDR2 YFSETQ. This CDR3 has 13 amino acids. For the CDR3, the DNA is TGCGCCAGCAGCTTGGAGGCAAGGGAGACCCAGTACTTC. Residues: CASSLEARETQYF.

This clonotype was counted ten times or more. The rearrangement uses TRBV20-1 and TRBJ2-1; TRBD1 agrees at 9 bases. J gave up 8 bases and V 4 bases, and 12 bases lay outside the gene matches. CDR1 and CDR2 (germline): DFQATT, SNEGSKA (reference sequence). The CDR3 totals 15 residues. The CDR3 spells CSATGATGGLDEQFF. CDR3 DNA sequence: TGCAGTGCTACAGGGGCGACAGGGGGGTTGGATGAGCAGTTCTTC.

This clonotype occurred a few times. The chain uses TRBV7-9 and TRBJ2-6, with D hard to call. CDR3 length: 15 residues. CDR1 and CDR2 (germline): SEHNR, FQNEAQ (reference sequence). V lost 4 bases to trimming and J lost 6 bases, with 13 bases between them. The CDR3 nucleotides are TGTGCCAGCAGCTCACCGACCTGGGTGGCCAACGTCCTGACTTTC. It yields the protein CASSSPTWVANVLTF.

This clonotype was recorded at least ten times. The chain combines TRBV29-1 with TRBJ2-1; TRBD2 is a possible D gene (6 bases). The ends were cut back, 4 bases at V and 4 bases at J, with 14 bases in the middle. The CDR3 spans 14 residues. The germline gives CDR1 SQVTM, CDR2 ANQGSEA. CDR3 sequence (DNA): TGCAGCGTTGGAGGTCACGGGAGTTACAATGAGCAGTTCTTC. It is translated as CSVGGHGSYNEQFF.